Shown below are 13 T cell receptor beta chains from a single sample sequenced in a study of shared clonotypes between healthy human individuals. The protocol was immunoSEQ multiplex PCR, while the TCRdb copy is restricted to in-frame clones and leaves out a portion. The profile covers 1,400,000 or so clones, with approximately 98.5% appearing a single time and approximately 0.38% taken by the ten largest. Sample: naive CD4+ T cells sorted from blood. The subset: CD45RA+ positively selected. All receptors come from a man in his thirties or forties in good health.

The chain recombines TRBV4-3 with TRBJ2-7, with 7 positions matching TRBD2. Germline CDR1 reads LGHNA; CDR2 reads YSLEER. V lost 0 bases to trimming and J lost 2 bases; unmatched junction nucleotides: 7. The CDR3 runs to 16 residues. The CDR3 coding sequence is TGCGCCAGCAGCCAAGATCTAGGGCGGGAGCCCTACGAGCAGTACTTC. Translating it yields CASSQDLGREPYEQYF.

The chain has TRBV6-1 and TRBJ1-5; D not certain. V was cut by 4 bases and J by 0 bases, with 13 bases left in between. CDR1 and CDR2 (germline): MNHNS, SASEGT. The CDR3 is 16 amino acids. The CDR3 protein is CASSGGRSYSNQPQHF. The CDR3, as DNA: TGTGCCAGCAGTGGAGGACGGTCATATAGCAATCAGCCCCAGCATTTT.

The chain combines TRBV7-2 with TRBJ1-1; the D gene is possibly TRBD1 (5 bases). The CDR3 is 15 amino acids. V lost 2 bases, J lost 3 bases, and 13 bases lay in between. Germline V gene lookup returns CDR1 SGHTA and CDR2 FQGNSA. The CDR3 here is CASSLNKGADTEAFF. CDR3 DNA: TGTGCCAGCAGCTTAAACAAAGGGGCTGACACTGAAGCTTTCTTT. Combining the CDR3 with reference TRBV7-2 and TRBJ1-1 gives the whole variable domain GAGVSQSPSNKVTEKGKDVELRCDPISGHTALYWYRQSLGQGLEFLIYFQGNSAPDKSGLPSDRFSAERTGGSVSTLTIQRTQQEDSAVYLCASSLNKGADTEAFFGQGTRLTVV.

The genes are TRBV6-5 and TRBJ1-2, with unresolved D. Germline CDR1 and CDR2: MNHEY and SVGAGI. Trimming pared 2 bases from V and 4 bases from J, leaving 11 bases between. This CDR3 is 14 amino acids long. The CDR3 sequence: CASSYDTSSYGYTF. Written as DNA, the CDR3 is TGTGCCAGCAGTTACGACACCTCAAGCTATGGCTACACCTTC.

This rearrangement joins TRBV7-2 to TRBJ2-1; 13 bases align to TRBD2. Germline V gene data show CDR1 as SGHTA and CDR2 as FQGNSA. The CDR3 runs to 15 residues. V shed 5 bases and J 9 bases; nucleotides not matched to a gene: 7. CDR3 amino acids: CASSLGTSGEGEQFF. The CDR3 nucleotides read TGTGCCAGCAGCCTCGGGACTAGCGGGGAGGGTGAGCAGTTCTTC.

The chain couples TRBV29-1 to TRBJ2-3, with 10 bases aligning to TRBD1. The CDR3 length is 14 residues. Germline CDR1 SQVTM, CDR2 ANQGSEA. V lost 4 bases, J lost 4 bases, and 5 bases stayed unmatched. In DNA form, the CDR3 reads TGCAGCGTTGCCGGACAGGGGGTAGCAGATACGCAGTATTTT. Translated, it gives CSVAGQGVADTQYF.

The chain is built from TRBV4-3 and TRBJ2-3, with 10 bases that match TRBD2. This CDR3 has 20 residues. The ends lost 4 bases at V and 4 bases at J; junction bases unmatched: 20. Germline V CDR1 and CDR2: LGHNA, YSLEER. The chain's CDR3 is CASSPSFVGTSAQRADTQYF. The CDR3 DNA reads as TGCGCCAGCAGCCCCAGCTTTGTCGGGACTAGCGCCCAGAGGGCAGATACGCAGTATTTT.

In this sample, this clone turned up once. Other DNA sequences in the same sample also yield this CDR3. The rearrangement joins TRBV5-1 to TRBJ2-1; D uncertain. The V gene lost 0 bases and the J gene lost 0 bases, with 10 bases spanning the gap. Germline V gives CDR1 SGHRS, CDR2 YFSETQ. This CDR3 comprises 16 residues. CDR3 in amino acids: CASSLVGSSSYNEQFF. CDR3 bases: TGCGCCAGCAGCTTGGTGGGATCGAGCTCCTACAATGAGCAGTTCTTC.

Comment on this clone: Other DNA sequences in this specimen translate into the identical CDR3. The rearrangement joins TRBV6-5 to TRBJ2-7; D unresolved. With 2 bases removed from V and 0 bases from J, the gap between germline ends came to 8 bases. CDR1 is MNHEY and CDR2 is SVGAGI in the germline V gene. CDR3 size: 14 residues. The CDR3, as DNA: TGTGCCAGCAGTTACCTCGGAAACTCCTACGAGCAGTACTTC. Amino acids: CASSYLGNSYEQYF.

V gene TRBV4-1 combines with J gene TRBJ2-2; a possible D gene is TRBD2 (6 bases). The CDR3 runs to 14 residues. Germline-derived CDR1 and CDR2 are MGHRA and YSYEKL. V was trimmed by 4 bases and J by 5 bases, leaving 11 bases between them. The CDR3 sequence is CASSRPGGTGELFF. The DNA for the CDR3 is TGCGCCAGCAGCCGTCCCGGAGGGACCGGGGAGCTGTTTTTT.

This chain uses TRBV7-2 with TRBJ1-1; maybe TRBD1 (6 bases). The V end lost 5 bases, the J end lost 2 bases, and 15 bases lay between the germline ends. CDR3 length equals 15 residues. Germline CDR1 is SGHTA and CDR2 is FQGNSA. DNA of the CDR3: TGTGCCAGCAGCCCCGATGCAGGGGTTAACACTGAAGCTTTCTTT. Its translation is CASSPDAGVNTEAFF.

This chain uses TRBV7-2 with TRBJ1-5; D unclear. This CDR3 has 15 residues. Trimming took off 1 base at V and 7 bases at J, with 14 bases between the two ends. Looked up from germline, CDR1 is SGHTA and CDR2 is FQGNSA. The CDR3 region has the DNA TGTGCCAGCAGCTTAGTTTTTAACCCGGGGCAGCCCCAGCATTTT. Translating it yields CASSLVFNPGQPQHF.

The rearrangement uses TRBV27 and TRBJ2-4; 8 bases map to TRBD1. Germline V gene data show CDR1 as MNHEY and CDR2 as SMNVEV (reference sequence). V shed 3 bases and J 8 bases; nucleotides not matched to a gene: 9. The CDR3 runs to 15 residues. CDR3 nucleotides: TGTGCCAGCAGTTTTGAAGGTCAGGGGGCCTACATTCAGTACTTC. It specifies CASSFEGQGAYIQYF.